This T cell receptor (beta chain) is from a study of cytomegalovirus exposure and HLA in healthy donors. Primers for the PCR totalled 60 Vbeta and 13 Jbeta. Profiled with immunoSEQ multiplex PCR; TCRdb holds only in-frame clones, not every one. This table holds some 120,000 clones, about 80% found once. The source of this sequence is a man aged 25 to 45 in good health and CMV-seropositive. The specimen sequenced was PBMCs.

CDR3 residues: CASIWGDTEAFF. The DNA for the CDR3 is TGTGCCAGCATCTGGGGGGACACTGAAGCTTTCTTT. This chain joins TRBV6-5 and TRBJ1-1; maybe TRBD1 (5 bases). The V gene lost 7 bases and the J gene lost 3 bases, with 9 bases spanning the gap. Per the germline V gene, CDR1 is MNHEY and CDR2 is SVGAGI. This CDR3 spans 12 amino acids.